The rows below give T cell receptor beta chains drawn from one sample of a study of CD8+ T cells in alopecia areata. Some clones are missing from TCRdb's copy, which holds only in-frame ones; the method was immunoSEQ multiplex PCR. This sample yields some 150,000 clones, of which about 50% are seen a single time; just under 20% belongs to the top ten. The material sequenced was CD8+ T cells sorted from blood, taken at week 0. These receptors were taken from a human donor with alopecia areata. Both conserved end residues are part of each CDR3. Fields, in order: V gene, J gene, CDR3 protein.

TRBV5-6	TRBJ2-5	CASSLAQAVGETQYF
TRBV5-1	TRBJ2-3	CASSYARRLGDTQYF
TRBV7-2	TRBJ2-7	CASSFSRYEQYF
TRBV9	TRBJ2-3	CASSVEVATDTQYF
TRBV27	TRBJ2-1	CASTSIVQSSYNEQFF
TRBV29-1	TRBJ2-2	CSVEWAGVYTGELFF
TRBV4-1	TRBJ1-1	CASSQEGGTYTEAFF
TRBV7-2	TRBJ2-7	CASSSDNYEQYF
TRBV4-1	TRBJ1-1	CASSQTTGLPEAFF
TRBV9	TRBJ1-3	CASSPRLSSGNTIYF
TRBV7-9	TRBJ1-1	CASSPQTGGTEAFF
TRBV27	TRBJ2-5	CASRTLAGGLQETQYF
TRBV11-2	TRBJ2-5	CASSLLDETQYF
TRBV2	TRBJ2-3	CASSETPDPTDTQYF
TRBV27	TRBJ1-1	CASSPLGATEAFF
TRBV25-1	TRBJ1-6	CASSGRQISYNSPLHF
TRBV30	TRBJ2-2	CAWNPGANTGELFF
TRBV6-6	TRBJ1-5	CASRSGGSSNQPQHF
TRBV4-3	TRBJ2-7	CASSQDPAVRGPRGEQYF
TRBV2	TRBJ1-2	CASSEMDRLYGYTF
TRBV5-6	TRBJ1-6	CASSLERDSSSPLHF
TRBV12-5	TRBJ1-6	CASGPLNSPLHF
TRBV30	TRBJ2-3	CAWSVLAGSDTQYF
TRBV30	TRBJ1-2	CAWSVPDGTGYTF
TRBV25-1	TRBJ2-3	CASGTDTQYF
TRBV4-1	NA	CASSQDPGTYEQYF
TRBV7-2	TRBJ1-2	CASSLALRDAYGYTF
TRBV6-4	TRBJ2-1	CASSDTGNDEQFF
TRBV6-5	TRBJ2-5	CASSYSNQEIGTQYF
TRBV14	TRBJ2-5	CASSQEPAKTQYF
TRBV9	TRBJ2-1	CASSVAPGTHEQFF
TRBV7-3	TRBJ2-1	CASSPGGGINGEQFF
TRBV5-4	TRBJ2-7	CASSLLRTSGGKRWEQYF